This T cell receptor beta chain was documented in a study of T cells after yellow fever vaccination. TCRdb ran MiXCR on the 5' RACE reads and lists one entry per CDR3 protein. Found here are 510,000 or so distinct CDR3 sequences, 15% to 20% of them singletons; the top ten hold roughly an eighth. This clonotype was picked up a small number of times. Germline V gene lookup returns CDR1 SGHRS and CDR2 YFSETQ. V lost 3 bases and J lost 6; bases outside the gene matches: 10. The CDR3 is 15 amino acids. This clonotype was obtained from a man aged 25-45 years who received the YFV17D yellow fever vaccine. The chain employs TRBV5-1 and TRBJ2-3; 7 bases agree with TRBD2. Specimen: PBMCs, collected 15 days after the yellow fever booster vaccination. CDR3 in DNA: TGCGCCAGCAGCTCGGGAGGAGAGGATCGGGATACGCAGTATTTT. Its translation is CASSSGGEDRDTQYF.